The 19 T cell receptor beta chains in this list originate from one sample, sequenced in a study of CD8+CD57+ T cells in acquired aplastic anemia. Using genomic DNA as the template, TCR beta VDJ and CDR3 profiling was carried out. From the reads, TCRdb called clonotypes with MiXCR, one entry per CDR3 protein. The data show about 220,000 distinct CDR3 sequences, with approximately 35% seen just once and roughly 1.1% held by the top ten. Sequencing was done on a sample of sorted CD4+, CD8+, or CD8+CD57+ T cells (not recorded which) from PBMCs. The receptors originated from a human donor in good health, serving as a control.

The V gene is TRBV10-3, the J gene TRBJ2-3; TRBD2 agrees at 7 bases. The CDR3 covers 15 residues. Germline V lookup: CDR1 ENHRY, CDR2 SYGVKD. Trimming removed 5 bases from V and 3 bases from J; junction bases left unmatched: 8. The CDR3 DNA reads as TGTGCCATCAGTAGGTCGGGAGGCGGAACAGATACGCAGTATTTT. As protein: CAISRSGGGTDTQYF.

This clonotype occurred many times. The chain employs TRBV10-2 and TRBJ2-2; 7 bases are a match to TRBD1. CDR1 WSHSY and CDR2 SAAADI come from the germline V gene. The V segment lost 3 bases and the J segment 16 bases; nucleotides outside the gene matches: 5. This CDR3 has 11 residues. Here the CDR3 DNA reads TGCGCCAGCAGTGAAGCGACAGGGAAGTTTTTT. The encoded protein is CASSEATGKFF.

The table lists this clonotype with many counts. V usage is TRBV7-2 and J usage is TRBJ1-6, with D perhaps matching TRBD1 (5 bases). Germline V CDR1 and CDR2: SGHTA, FQGNSA. V was clipped by 2 bases and J by 5 bases, with 10 bases between them. The CDR3 runs 15 residues. The CDR3 DNA is TGTGCCAGCAGCTTATACAGGATAGATAATTCACCCCTCCACTTT. Amino acid sequence: CASSLYRIDNSPLHF. The full variable domain, with the rest looked up from reference TRBV7-2 and TRBJ1-6, is GAGVSQSPSNKVTEKGKDVELRCDPISGHTALYWYRQSLGQGLEFLIYFQGNSAPDKSGLPSDRFSAERTGGSVSTLTIQRTQQEDSAVYLCASSLYRIDNSPLHFGNGTRLTVT.

The chain joins TRBV24-1 to TRBJ2-7; maybe TRBD2 (6 bases). The CDR3 runs to 11 residues. In germline, CDR1 is KGHDR, CDR2 SFDVKD. The V end was cut by 4 bases, the J end by 13 bases, with 13 bases between. The CDR3 DNA reads TGTGCCACCAGTGACGAGGAGGGGAGTTACTTC. Translation gives CATSDEEGSYF.

As regards this clonotype: This may stem from a read error, because a much larger clone lies one nucleotide away. The J gene is TRBJ1-3, the V gene TRBV5-1; D unclear. V lost 0 bases and J 4 bases, leaving 8 bases between the germline ends. The germline V gene has CDR1 SGHRS and CDR2 YFSETQ. This CDR3 is 14 amino acids long. In nucleotides, the CDR3 is TGCGCCAGCAGCTTGGCTGGGTGCGGAAACACCATATATTTT. Protein: CASSLAGCGNTIYF.

The gene calls are TRBV29-1 and TRBJ2-5; 8 nucleotides align to TRBD2. The ends lost 6 bases at V and 4 bases at J; junction bases unmatched: 1. CDR3 length: 11 residues. Germline CDR1 is SQVTM and CDR2 is ANQGSEA. CDR3 loop: CSVGGGETQYF. The CDR3 DNA is TGCAGCGTCGGGGGGGGAGAGACCCAGTACTTC.

DNA of the CDR3: TGTGCCAGCAGTCCTAATGGGTATGGCTACACCTTC. This encodes CASSPNGYGYTF. V and J are TRBV27 and TRBJ1-2; D is unresolved. CDR3 length: 12 amino acids. Germline loops: CDR1 MNHEY, CDR2 SMNVEV (reference sequence). The V end lost 5 bases, the J end lost 5 bases, and 9 bases lay between the germline ends.

This chain uses TRBV10-3 with TRBJ1-5; 8 nucleotides line up with TRBD1. V lost 5 bases, J lost 2 bases, and 8 bases stayed unmatched. Germline V gives CDR1 ENHRY, CDR2 SYGVKD. The CDR3 consists of 16 residues. The CDR3 DNA is TGTGCCATCAGTTACGGGGCAGGGGGCGGCAATCAGCCCCAGCATTTT. As protein: CAISYGAGGGNQPQHF.

This clonotype was seen once. The genes are TRBV15 and TRBJ2-1; tentatively, D is TRBD2 (6 bases). The CDR3 sequence is 14 residues long. Germline V gene data show CDR1 as LNHNV and CDR2 as YYDKDF (reference sequence). Trimming pared 1 base from V and 10 bases from J, leaving 14 bases between. The CDR3 DNA reads as TGTGCCACCAGCAGAGGGACTACCACAGGCGAGCAGTTCTTC. This gives the protein CATSRGTTTGEQFF.

This clonotype has only a few counts. A much bigger clone sits one base away, suggesting this may be a read error. This rearrangement joins TRBV7-2 to TRBJ2-7; 9 nucleotides line up with TRBD1. This CDR3 contains 14 residues. CDR1 SGHTA and CDR2 FQGNSA come from the germline V gene. After removal of 4 bases from V and 2 bases from J, the junction contained 3 bases not matched to a gene. In DNA form, the CDR3 reads TGTGCCAGCAGCTCCCGGGACAGGGCCTACGAGCAGTACTTC. Its protein product is CASSSRDRAYEQYF.

Comment on this clonotype: A read error is possible here, since a much larger clone lies one base away. The gene calls are TRBV12-5 and TRBJ2-7; 8 bases are shared with TRBD2. The CDR3 consists of 18 residues. Looked up from germline, CDR1 is LGHNT and CDR2 is FRNRAP. V dropped 6 bases and J dropped 6; count of bases not matched to a gene: 22. The CDR3 nucleotides are TGTGCTAGTGGATACACGCCAGACGGACCAGCGGGAGTTGGCGAGCAGTACTTC. This encodes CASGYTPDGPAGVGEQYF.

J is TRBJ1-2 and V is TRBV29-1; 11 bases are a match to TRBD1. This CDR3 has 13 residues. After removal of 5 bases from V and 8 bases from J, the junction contained 7 bases not matched to a gene. CDR1 and CDR2 from the germline V gene are SQVTM and ANQGSEA. The CDR3 bases are TGCAGCGTTTGGACAGGGGGCGATCTGGGCTACACCTTC. Protein sequence: CSVWTGGDLGYTF.

The sample holds many counts of this clonotype. The J gene is TRBJ2-3, the V gene TRBV20-1; 7 nucleotides agree with TRBD2. In germline, CDR1 is DFQATT, CDR2 SNEGSKA (reference sequence). The J segment lost 5 bases and the V segment lost 8 bases, leaving 10 bases of the junction unmatched. The CDR3 runs to 13 residues. In nucleotides, the CDR3 is TGCAGTCAACGGGGTCTAGCGGTAGATACGCAGTATTTT. Translation gives CSQRGLAVDTQYF.

This clonotype has at least ten counts. The rearrangement uses TRBV19 and TRBJ1-2; the D is unclear. The V gene lost 1 base and the J gene lost 3 bases, with 6 bases spanning the gap. CDR3 length: 13 amino acids. Germline V gene lookup returns CDR1 LNHDA and CDR2 SQIVND (reference sequence). The CDR3 bases are TGTGCCAGTAGTATAGGGCTCGACTATGGCTACACCTTC. Protein product: CASSIGLDYGYTF. The whole variable domain, remainder taken from reference TRBV19 and TRBJ1-2, is DGGITQSPKYLFRKEGQNVTLSCEQNLNHDAMYWYRQDPGQGLRLIYYSQIVNDFQKGDIAEGYSVSREKKESFPLTVTSAQKNPTAFYLCASSIGLDYGYTFGSGTRLTVV.

This clonotype was found many times. This chain links TRBV7-3 with TRBJ2-1; 7 bases are a match to TRBD2. This CDR3 has 15 residues. The V and J ends lost 1 base and 8 bases, in that order; junction bases with no gene match: 8. Germline CDR1 SGHTA, CDR2 FQGTGA. The CDR3 loop is CASSLMGGGSDEQFF. The DNA of the CDR3 is TGTGCCAGCAGCTTAATGGGGGGGGGATCCGATGAGCAGTTCTTC.

About this clonotype itself: A read error is possible here, since a much larger clone lies one base away. The rearrangement uses TRBV7-2 and TRBJ2-3; a weak D match, TRBD2 (5 bases). V was cut by 3 bases and J by 8 bases, with 9 bases left in between. The CDR3 spans 12 residues. Per germline, CDR1 SGHTA and CDR2 FQGNSA. The CDR3 DNA reads as TGTGCCAGCAGCTTCTACCGGGGTACGCAGTATTTT. Translated: CASSFYRGTQYF.

This clonotype was counted many times. The chain has TRBV2 and TRBJ2-3, with TRBD1 matching over 7 bases. The V and J ends lost 6 bases and 0 bases, in that order; junction bases with no gene match: 9. The CDR3 is made up of 16 amino acids. Germline V CDR1 and CDR2: SNHLY, FYNNEI. In nucleotides, the CDR3 is TGTGCCAGCAGCGAGAAGCCGGGACAGAGCACAGATACGCAGTATTTT. Translation gives CASSEKPGQSTDTQYF.

This clonotype was seen many times. V usage is TRBV20-1 and J usage is TRBJ2-3; 12 positions agree with TRBD2. The V and J ends lost 7 bases and 0 bases, in that order; junction bases with no gene match: 11. CDR3 length: 17 amino acids. Germline values: CDR1 DFQATT, CDR2 SNEGSKA (reference sequence). The CDR3 loop reads CSGTGTSGGSSTDTQYF. In DNA, the CDR3 is TGCAGTGGTACCGGTACTAGCGGGGGGTCTAGCACAGATACGCAGTATTTT.

This clonotype was recorded at least ten times. CDR3 protein: CASKLQGGLSYEQYF. The CDR3 DNA sequence: TGTGCCAGCAAGCTCCAGGGAGGGTTATCCTACGAGCAGTACTTC. The chain links TRBV2 to TRBJ2-7; 7 nucleotides match TRBD2. This CDR3 is 15 amino acids long. The V gene's germline CDR1 is SNHLY and CDR2 FYNNEI. V trimming: 7 bases; J trimming: 1 base; junction bases outside the gene matches: 10.